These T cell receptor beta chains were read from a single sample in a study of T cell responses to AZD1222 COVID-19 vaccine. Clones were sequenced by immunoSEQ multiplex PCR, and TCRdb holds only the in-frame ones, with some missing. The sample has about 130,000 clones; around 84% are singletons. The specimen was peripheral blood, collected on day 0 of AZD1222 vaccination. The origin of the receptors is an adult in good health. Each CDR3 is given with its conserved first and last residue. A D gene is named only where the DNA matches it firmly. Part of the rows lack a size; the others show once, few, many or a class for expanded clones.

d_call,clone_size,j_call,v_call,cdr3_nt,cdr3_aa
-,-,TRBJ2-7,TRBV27,TGTGCCAGCAGTTTAGGGCCTACAACCTACGAGCAGTACTTC,CASSLGPTTYEQYF
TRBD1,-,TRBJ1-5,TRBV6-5,TGTGCCAGCAATTCGGGGACAGGGGTTTCGCAGCCCCAGCATTTT,CASNSGTGVSQPQHF
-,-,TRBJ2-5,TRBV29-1,TGCAGCGTTCCTAGCTTCAGCGAGACCCAGTACTTC,CSVPSFSETQYF
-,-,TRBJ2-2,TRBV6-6,TGTGCCAGCAGTAGACAGGACCTGGGCCGGGAGCTGTTTTTT,CASSRQDLGRELFF
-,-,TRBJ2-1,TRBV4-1,TGCGCCGCCGGGACTGCAAACAATGAGCAGTTCTTC,CAAGTANNEQFF
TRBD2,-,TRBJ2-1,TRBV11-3,TGTGCCAGCAGCTTCGGCCGGCTAGCGGGGGGCGCGGATGAGCAGTTCTTC,CASSFGRLAGGADEQFF
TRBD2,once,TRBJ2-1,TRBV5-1,TGCGCCAGCAGGCCTACTAGCGGGGGGACTGAGCAGTTCTTC,CASRPTSGGTEQFF
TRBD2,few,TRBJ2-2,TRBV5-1,TGCGCCAGCAGCTCCGACCATCAGGGAGGGGCCGGGGAGCTGTTTTTT,CASSSDHQGGAGELFF
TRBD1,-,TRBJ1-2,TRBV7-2,TGTGCCAGCAGCGTCGACAGGGGGCGCGTCTATGGCTACACCTTC,CASSVDRGRVYGYTF
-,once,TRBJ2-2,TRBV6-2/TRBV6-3,TGTGCCAGCAGTTGGACAAACACCGGGGAGCTGTTTTTT,CASSWTNTGELFF
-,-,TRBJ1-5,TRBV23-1,TGCGCCAGCAGACCTGAGGGGAGGGACCTCAATCAGCCCCAGCATTTT,CASRPEGRDLNQPQHF
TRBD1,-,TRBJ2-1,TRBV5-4,TGTGCCAGCAGCTCTGAGGACAGGGCCGACAATGAGCAGTTCTTC,CASSSEDRADNEQFF
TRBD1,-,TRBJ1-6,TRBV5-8,TGTGCCAGCAGCTTACAGGGGGCCTCCTATAATTCACCCCTCCACTTT,CASSLQGASYNSPLHF
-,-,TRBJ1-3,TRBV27,TGTGCCAGCAGTTTATCCGGAGGGGGACTCTCTGGAAACACCATATATTTT,CASSLSGGGLSGNTIYF
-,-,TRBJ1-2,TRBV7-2,TGTGCCAGCAGCTTAGAGGCAGGGCGGGGGTATGGCTACACCTTC,CASSLEAGRGYGYTF
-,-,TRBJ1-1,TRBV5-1,TGCGCCACCAAACCGGGGTCCGCGGGGACTGAAGCTTTCTTT,CATKPGSAGTEAFF
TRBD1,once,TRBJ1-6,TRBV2,TGTGCCAGAAACAGGGGTGTAAATTCACCCCTCTACTTT,CARNRGVNSPLYF